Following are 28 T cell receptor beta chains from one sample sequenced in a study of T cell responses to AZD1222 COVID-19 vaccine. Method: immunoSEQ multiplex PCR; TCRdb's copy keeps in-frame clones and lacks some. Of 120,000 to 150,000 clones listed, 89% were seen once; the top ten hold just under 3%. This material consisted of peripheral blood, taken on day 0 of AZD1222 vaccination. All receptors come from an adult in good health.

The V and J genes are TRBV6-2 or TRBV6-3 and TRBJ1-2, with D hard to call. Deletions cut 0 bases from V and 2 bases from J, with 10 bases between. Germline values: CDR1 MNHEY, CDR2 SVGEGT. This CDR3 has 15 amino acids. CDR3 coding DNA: TGTGCCAGCAGTTACTCCACCGGGCCCAACTATGGCTACACCTTC. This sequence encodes CASSYSTGPNYGYTF.

The DNA of the CDR3 is TGTGCCAGCTCACCCCTAGAGGGCCTCTATGGCTACACCTTC. Residues: CASSPLEGLYGYTF. V and J are TRBV18 and TRBJ1-2; the D is unclear. The V end was cut by 3 bases, the J end by 4 bases, with 12 bases between. The CDR3 is 14 residues long. Germline V gene lookup returns CDR1 KGHSH and CDR2 LQKENI.

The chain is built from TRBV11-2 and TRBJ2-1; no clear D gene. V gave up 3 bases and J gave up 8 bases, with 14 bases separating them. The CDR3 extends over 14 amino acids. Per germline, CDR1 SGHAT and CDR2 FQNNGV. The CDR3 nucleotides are TGTGCCAGCAGCTTGAGGTGGGATCGGGATGAGCAGTTCTTC. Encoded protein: CASSLRWDRDEQFF.

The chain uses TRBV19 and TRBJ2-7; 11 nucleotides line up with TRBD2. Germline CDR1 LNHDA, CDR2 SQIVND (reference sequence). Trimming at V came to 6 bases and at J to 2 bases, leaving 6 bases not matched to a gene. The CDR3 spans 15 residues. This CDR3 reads CASSLTSGSPYEQYF. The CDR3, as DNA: TGTGCCAGTAGCCTTACTAGCGGGAGCCCCTACGAGCAGTACTTC.

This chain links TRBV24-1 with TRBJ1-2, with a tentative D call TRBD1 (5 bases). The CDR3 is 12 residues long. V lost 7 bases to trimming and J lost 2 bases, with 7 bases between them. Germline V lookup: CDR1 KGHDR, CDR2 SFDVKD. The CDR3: CATSEGNYGYTF. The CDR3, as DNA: TGTGCCACCAGCGAGGGGAACTATGGCTACACCTTC.

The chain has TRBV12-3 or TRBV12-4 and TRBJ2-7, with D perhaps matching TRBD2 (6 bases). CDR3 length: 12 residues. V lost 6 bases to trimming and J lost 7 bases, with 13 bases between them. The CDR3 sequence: CASRTGGKEQYF. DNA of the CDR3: TGTGCCAGCAGAACGGGCGGGAAGGAGCAGTACTTC.

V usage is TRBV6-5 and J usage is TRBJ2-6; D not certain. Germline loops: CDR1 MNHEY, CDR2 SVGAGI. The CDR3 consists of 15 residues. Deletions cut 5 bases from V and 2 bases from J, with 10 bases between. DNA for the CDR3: TGTGCCAGCAGTATTCGGCCGGCTGGGGCCAACGTCCTGACTTTC. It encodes CASSIRPAGANVLTF.

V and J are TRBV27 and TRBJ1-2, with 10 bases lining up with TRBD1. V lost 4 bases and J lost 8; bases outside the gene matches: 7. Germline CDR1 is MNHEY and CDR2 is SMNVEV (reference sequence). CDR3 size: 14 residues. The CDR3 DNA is TGTGCCAGCAGTTATCAGGGACAGGGGTGGGGCTACACCTTC. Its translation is CASSYQGQGWGYTF.

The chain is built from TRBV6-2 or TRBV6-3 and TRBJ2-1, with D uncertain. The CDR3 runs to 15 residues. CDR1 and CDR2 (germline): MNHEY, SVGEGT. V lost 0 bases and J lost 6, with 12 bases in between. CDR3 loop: CASSYSRAGPNEQFF. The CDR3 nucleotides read TGTGCCAGCAGTTACTCACGGGCAGGCCCCAATGAGCAGTTCTTC.

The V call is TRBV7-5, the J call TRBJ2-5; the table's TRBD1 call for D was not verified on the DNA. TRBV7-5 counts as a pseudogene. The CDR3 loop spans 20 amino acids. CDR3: CARSFYIPLQQGEQGETQYF. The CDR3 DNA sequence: TGTGCCAGAAGCTTCTACATCCCCCTCCAACAGGGAGAGCAGGGAGAGACCCAGTACTTC.

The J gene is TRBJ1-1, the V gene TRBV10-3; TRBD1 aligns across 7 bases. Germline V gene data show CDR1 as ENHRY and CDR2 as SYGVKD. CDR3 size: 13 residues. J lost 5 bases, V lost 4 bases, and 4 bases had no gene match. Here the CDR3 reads CAISGQGLTEAFF. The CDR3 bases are TGTGCCATCAGTGGACAGGGTCTGACTGAAGCTTTCTTT.

This CDR3 reads CASSSRLGRASEQFF. As DNA, the CDR3 is TGTGCCAGCAGCTCCAGACTAGGTCGGGCCTCGGAGCAGTTCTTC. The rearrangement links TRBV7-2 to TRBJ2-1, with a tentative D call TRBD2 (6 bases). Per germline, CDR1 SGHTA and CDR2 FQGNSA. The CDR3 extends over 15 amino acids. The V end lost 4 bases, the J end lost 10 bases, and 20 bases lay between the germline ends.

CDR3 amino acids: CASSPRGGTEAFF. The CDR3, as DNA: TGTGCCAGCAGCCCTAGAGGGGGGACTGAAGCTTTCTTT. The chain links TRBV7-9 to TRBJ1-1; TRBD1 is a possible D gene (6 bases). Germline loops: CDR1 SEHNR, CDR2 FQNEAQ (reference sequence). V shed 5 bases and J shed 5 bases, with 12 bases lying between them. The CDR3 sequence is 13 residues long.

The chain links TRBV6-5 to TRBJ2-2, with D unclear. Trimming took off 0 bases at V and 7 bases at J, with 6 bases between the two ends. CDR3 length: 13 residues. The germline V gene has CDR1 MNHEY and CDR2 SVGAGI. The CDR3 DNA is TGTGCCAGCAGTTACTCGTGGATCGGGGAGCTGTTTTTT. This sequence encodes CASSYSWIGELFF.

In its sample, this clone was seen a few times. The CDR3 protein is CASSPEGDSHNEQFF. Written as DNA, the CDR3 is TGTGCCAGCTCACCTGAGGGGGACTCGCACAATGAGCAGTTCTTC. J is TRBJ2-1 and V is TRBV18; perhaps D is TRBD1 or TRBD2 (6 bases each). The CDR3 totals 15 residues. The V gene's germline CDR1 is KGHSH and CDR2 LQKENI. V was cut by 3 bases and J by 5 bases, with 14 bases left in between. The variable domain in full, completed from reference TRBV18 and TRBJ2-1, reads NAGVMQNPRHLVRRRGQEARLRCSPMKGHSHVYWYRQLPEEGLKFMVYLQKENIIDESGMPKERFSAEFPKEGPSILRIQQVVRGDSAAYFCASSPEGDSHNEQFFGPGTRLTVL.

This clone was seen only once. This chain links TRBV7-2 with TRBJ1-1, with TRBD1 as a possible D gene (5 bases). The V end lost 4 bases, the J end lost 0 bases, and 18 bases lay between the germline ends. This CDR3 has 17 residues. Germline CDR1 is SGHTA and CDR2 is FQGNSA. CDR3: CASSSLWGLVMNTEAFF. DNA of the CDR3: TGTGCCAGCAGCTCCCTTTGGGGCCTCGTCATGAACACTGAAGCTTTCTTT.

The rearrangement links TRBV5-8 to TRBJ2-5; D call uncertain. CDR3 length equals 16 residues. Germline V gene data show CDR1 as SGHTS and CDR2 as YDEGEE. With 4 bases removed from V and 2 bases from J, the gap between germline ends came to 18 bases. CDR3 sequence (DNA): TGTGCCAGCAGCCCTGCTAGTTTCACGGTTCAAGAGACCCAGTACTTC. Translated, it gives CASSPASFTVQETQYF.

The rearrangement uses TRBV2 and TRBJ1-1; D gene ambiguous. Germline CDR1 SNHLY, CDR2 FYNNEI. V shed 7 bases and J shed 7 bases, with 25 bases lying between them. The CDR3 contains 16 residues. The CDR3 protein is CASTQKFGETSHEAFF. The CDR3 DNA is TGTGCCAGCACTCAAAAGTTCGGGGAAACATCCCATGAAGCTTTCTTT.

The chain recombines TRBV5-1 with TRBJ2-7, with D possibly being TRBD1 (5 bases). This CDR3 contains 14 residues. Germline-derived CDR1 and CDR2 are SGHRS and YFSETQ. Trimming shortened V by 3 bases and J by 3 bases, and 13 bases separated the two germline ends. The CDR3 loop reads CASSSLGANYEQYF. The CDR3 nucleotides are TGCGCCAGCAGCTCCCTAGGGGCTAACTACGAGCAGTACTTC.

The CDR3 is CASRATSGVQETQYF. Here the CDR3 DNA reads TGTGCCAGCAGGGCGACTAGCGGGGTACAAGAGACCCAGTACTTC. This chain joins TRBV6-5 and TRBJ2-5, with 11 bases matching TRBD2. CDR1 is MNHEY and CDR2 is SVGAGI in the germline V gene. This CDR3 has 15 amino acids. With 6 bases clipped from V and 2 bases from J, the junction kept 5 bases outside the gene matches.

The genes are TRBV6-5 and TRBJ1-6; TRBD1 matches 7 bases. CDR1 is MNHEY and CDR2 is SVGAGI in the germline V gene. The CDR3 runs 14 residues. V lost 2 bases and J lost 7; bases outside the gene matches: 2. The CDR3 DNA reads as TGTGCCAGCAGTTACAGGGGGCCAAATTCACCCCTCCACTTT. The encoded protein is CASSYRGPNSPLHF.

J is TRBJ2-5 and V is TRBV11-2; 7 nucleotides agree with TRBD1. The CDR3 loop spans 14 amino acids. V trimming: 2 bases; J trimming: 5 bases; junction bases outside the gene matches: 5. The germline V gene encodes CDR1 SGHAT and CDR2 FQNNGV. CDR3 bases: TGTGCCAGCAGCTTACCGACAGGGCGGGAGACCCAGTACTTC. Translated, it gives CASSLPTGRETQYF. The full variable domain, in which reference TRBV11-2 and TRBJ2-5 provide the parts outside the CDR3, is EAGVAQSPRYKIIEKRQSVAFWCNPISGHATLYWYQQILGQGPKLLIQFQNNGVVDDSQLPKDRFSAERLKGVDSTLKIQPAKLEDSAVYLCASSLPTGRETQYFGPGTRLLVL.

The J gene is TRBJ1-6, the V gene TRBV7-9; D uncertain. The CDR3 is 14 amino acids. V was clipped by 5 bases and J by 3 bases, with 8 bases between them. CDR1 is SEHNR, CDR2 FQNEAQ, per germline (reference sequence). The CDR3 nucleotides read TGTGCCAGCAGCCGGGGAGACTATAATTCACCCCTCCACTTT. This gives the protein CASSRGDYNSPLHF.

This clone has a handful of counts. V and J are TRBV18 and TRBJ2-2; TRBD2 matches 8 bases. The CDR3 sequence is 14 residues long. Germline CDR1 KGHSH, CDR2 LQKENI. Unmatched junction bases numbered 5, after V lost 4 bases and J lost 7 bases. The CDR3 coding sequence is TGTGCCAGCTCACTCGGACTAGCCGGCGGGGAGCTGTTTTTT. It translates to CASSLGLAGGELFF.

CDR3 residues: CSVKGGASYEQYF. CDR3 DNA sequence: TGCAGCGTAAAAGGGGGCGCGTCCTACGAGCAGTACTTC. The chain combines TRBV29-1 with TRBJ2-7; 7 bases map to TRBD1. The CDR3 runs to 13 residues. J gave up 1 base and V 6 bases, and 6 bases lay outside the gene matches. CDR1 SQVTM and CDR2 ANQGSEA come from the germline V gene.

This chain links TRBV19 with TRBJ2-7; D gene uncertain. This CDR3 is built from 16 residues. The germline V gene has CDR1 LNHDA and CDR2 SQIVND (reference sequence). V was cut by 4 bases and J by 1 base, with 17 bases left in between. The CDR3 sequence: CASSTPRPTGSYEQYF. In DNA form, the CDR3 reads TGTGCCAGTAGTACACCGCGGCCCACTGGATCCTACGAGCAGTACTTC.

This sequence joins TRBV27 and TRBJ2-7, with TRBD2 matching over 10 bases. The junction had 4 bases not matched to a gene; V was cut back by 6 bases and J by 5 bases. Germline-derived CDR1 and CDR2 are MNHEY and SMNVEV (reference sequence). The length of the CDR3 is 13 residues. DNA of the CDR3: TGTGCCAGCAGCCTAGCGGGAGATGACGAGCAGTACTTC. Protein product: CASSLAGDDEQYF.

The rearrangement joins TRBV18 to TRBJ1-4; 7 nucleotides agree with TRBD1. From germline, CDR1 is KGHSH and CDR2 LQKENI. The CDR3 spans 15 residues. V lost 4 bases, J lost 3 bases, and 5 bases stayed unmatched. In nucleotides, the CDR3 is TGTGCCAGCTCACTCAACAGGGGAGCTAATGAAAAACTGTTTTTT. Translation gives CASSLNRGANEKLFF.